The 14 T cell receptor beta chains presented below share a single source sample, sequenced in a study of shared clonotypes between healthy human individuals. Only in-frame clones appear in the TCRdb table, and some are missing; sequencing was by immunoSEQ multiplex PCR. The profile shows over a million clones, 75% of them singletons. Material: memory CD4+ T cells sorted from blood. Subset given: CD45RA-negative fraction. Receptor source: a man younger than 35 in good health.

Turning to this clone: One end of the junction fails to match germline, which may point to a read error. V and J are TRBV7-7 and TRBJ2-5; no clear D gene. Germline V gives CDR1 SSHAT, CDR2 FNYEAQ (reference sequence). CDR3 length: 17 amino acids. In nucleotides, the CDR3 is TGTGCTAGCAGCCCAGGCGCCTTCGGCGGCCGCCGGGAGACCCAGTACTTC. Translating gives CASSPGAFGGRRETQYF.

The chain employs TRBV28 and TRBJ1-6, with D possibly being TRBD1 (5 bases). V lost 6 bases, J lost 6 bases, and 15 bases lay in between. CDR3 length equals 15 residues. CDR1 MDHEN and CDR2 SYDVKM come from the germline V gene. The CDR3 DNA follows: TGTGCCAGCAGCACCCCGGGACGGCCTAATTCACCCCTCCACTTT. This encodes CASSTPGRPNSPLHF.

The chain employs TRBV23-1 and TRBJ2-7; 8 positions match TRBD2. TRBV23-1 is recorded as an ORF, its role being uncertain. V dropped 8 bases and J dropped 7; count of bases not matched to a gene: 7. The CDR3 is 12 residues long. The CDR3 is CASGRRGGEQYF. The CDR3 nucleotides are TGCGCCAGCGGGCGTCGGGGGGGTGAGCAGTACTTC.

This clone was observed a handful of times. The rearrangement joins TRBV5-6 to TRBJ1-1; unclear D gene. V gave up 4 bases and J gave up 6 bases, with 16 bases separating them. From germline, CDR1 is SGHDT and CDR2 YYEEEE. The CDR3 has 14 amino acids. Here the CDR3 reads CASSIWAGFAEAFF. In DNA form, the CDR3 reads TGTGCCAGCAGCATCTGGGCGGGTTTCGCTGAAGCTTTCTTT.

The V and J genes are TRBV2 and TRBJ2-1; 8 nucleotides match TRBD2. This CDR3 contains 14 residues. CDR1 is SNHLY and CDR2 is FYNNEI in the germline V gene. V was clipped by 6 bases and J by 8 bases; unmatched bases: 9. The CDR3 DNA reads as TGTGCCAGCAGGAAAAGCGGGAGCAGCCATGAGCAGTTCTTC. It translates to CASRKSGSSHEQFF.

The chain combines TRBV10-3 with TRBJ1-3, with D tentatively TRBD1 (6 bases). This CDR3 spans 16 amino acids. Germline CDR1 is ENHRY and CDR2 is SYGVKD. Trimming removed 0 bases at V and 0 bases at J, with 9 bases between. The CDR3 reads CAISESGASSGNTIYF. The CDR3 DNA is TGTGCCATCAGTGAGTCGGGGGCTAGCTCTGGAAACACCATATATTTT.

This clone occurred a few times. The chain is built from TRBV2 and TRBJ2-7; D unclear. V lost 2 bases and J 4 bases, leaving 12 bases between the germline ends. This CDR3 spans 14 amino acids. The germline V gene has CDR1 SNHLY and CDR2 FYNNEI. CDR3 bases: TGTGCCAGCAGTGAAAGTCAGAACCTATACGAGCAGTACTTC. Translation gives CASSESQNLYEQYF. Full variable domain (remainder filled in from reference TRBV2 and TRBJ2-7): EPEVTQTPSHQVTQMGQEVILRCVPISNHLYFYWYRQILGQKVEFLVSFYNNEISEKSEIFDDQFSVERPDGSNFTLKIRSTKLEDSAMYFCASSESQNLYEQYFGPGTRLTVT.

This chain links TRBV5-1 with TRBJ2-2; TRBD1 might be the D (7 bases). Germline CDR1 SGHRS, CDR2 YFSETQ. The CDR3 is 17 amino acids. Trimming left V 5 bases short and J 0 bases short, with 17 bases between. The CDR3 coding sequence is TGCGCCAGCAGACGCGGGACAGCCTCCGCGAACACCGGGGAGCTGTTTTTT. Amino acid sequence: CASRRGTASANTGELFF.

The CDR3 is CASSTGTYEQYF. CDR3 DNA sequence: TGTGCCAGCAGTACCGGGACCTACGAGCAGTACTTC. This rearrangement joins TRBV6-1 to TRBJ2-7, with TRBD2 as a possible D gene (5 bases). The CDR3 contains 12 residues. Trimming removed 5 bases from V and 2 bases from J, with 7 bases in between. Germline lookup yields CDR1 MNHNS and CDR2 SASEGT.

This rearrangement joins TRBV7-8 to TRBJ2-6, with unresolved D. In germline, CDR1 is SGHVS, CDR2 FQNEAQ. CDR3 length: 16 amino acids. The V end was cut by 1 base, the J end by 0 bases, with 7 bases between. This chain's CDR3 is CASSLDRSSGANVLTF. CDR3 nucleotides: TGTGCCAGCAGCTTAGATCGGAGCTCTGGGGCCAACGTCCTGACTTTC.

V usage is TRBV19 and J usage is TRBJ1-2; TRBD1 agrees at 9 bases. The CDR3 sequence is 13 residues long. The V and J ends lost 10 bases and 8 bases, in that order; junction bases with no gene match: 11. Germline V gene sequence: CDR1 LNHDA, CDR2 SQIVND (reference sequence). The CDR3: CAIRTGQGGGYTF. The DNA for the CDR3 is TGTGCCATCCGGACGGGACAGGGCGGGGGCTACACCTTC.

The chain has TRBV5-4 and TRBJ1-2, with D uncertain. The V end lost 4 bases, the J end lost 0 bases, and 16 bases lay between the germline ends. Germline CDR1 reads SGHNT; CDR2 reads YYREEE (reference sequence). The CDR3 extends over 16 amino acids. CDR3: CASSIDGRGSNYGYTF. The CDR3 coding sequence is TGTGCCAGCAGCATAGACGGGCGCGGTTCTAACTATGGCTACACCTTC.

The rearrangement joins TRBV30 to TRBJ2-3, with D possibly matching TRBD2 (7 bases). Trimming took 0 bases from V and 2 from J, leaving 24 bases between them. This CDR3 spans 19 amino acids. Germline values: CDR1 GTSNPN, CDR2 SVGIG (reference sequence). CDR3 nucleotide sequence: TGTGCCTGGAGTGTAGCTCGGGGGGCCGCCAAATACTTCACAGATACGCAGTATTTT. Its protein product is CAWSVARGAAKYFTDTQYF.

In this sample, this clone turned up a few times. In nucleotides, the CDR3 is TGTGCCAGCAGCGTCCGTCCACAGGGTATCAACGAGCAGTACTTC. Translated, it gives CASSVRPQGINEQYF. The V and J genes are TRBV7-9 and TRBJ2-7; D possibly corresponds to TRBD1 (6 bases). This CDR3 has 15 amino acids. Germline V CDR1 and CDR2: SEHNR, FQNEAQ (reference sequence). Trimming cost V 5 bases and J 5 bases, with 19 bases left between them. Full variable domain (outside the CDR3, taken from reference TRBV7-9 and TRBJ2-7): DTGVSQNPRHKITKRGQNVTFRCDPISEHNRLYWYRQTLGQGPEFLTYFQNEAQLEKSRLLSDRFSAERPKGSFSTLEIQRTEQGDSAMYLCASSVRPQGINEQYFGPGTRLTVT.